Shown below are 32 T cell receptor beta chains from a single sample sequenced in a study of cytomegalovirus exposure and HLA in healthy donors. The PCR ran on 60 Vbeta and 13 Jbeta primers. The assay was immunoSEQ multiplex PCR, and TCRdb's table has in-frame clones only and misses some. The sample lists about 98,000 clones, roughly 81% seen once, with approximately 1.3% in the top ten. Sequencing input: PBMCs. These receptors all come from a man aged 40-55 years in good health and CMV-seronegative.

A single count supports this clone. V usage is TRBV5-1 and J usage is TRBJ1-4; tentative D call: TRBD1 (5 bases). This CDR3 is 14 amino acids long. The germline V gene has CDR1 SGHRS and CDR2 YFSETQ. Trimming pared 4 bases from V and 0 bases from J, leaving 7 bases between. The CDR3 loop reads CASSVGATNEKLFF. The CDR3 coding sequence is TGCGCCAGCAGCGTAGGGGCAACTAATGAAAAACTGTTTTTT.

This sequence joins TRBV6-5 and TRBJ2-5, with TRBD2 as a possible D gene (5 bases). The CDR3 totals 13 residues. Trimming removed 5 bases at V and 6 bases at J, with 13 bases between. Looked up from germline, CDR1 is MNHEY and CDR2 is SVGAGI. This chain's CDR3 is CASSPVARQTQYF. CDR3 nucleotides: TGTGCCAGCAGTCCCGTAGCGAGGCAGACCCAGTACTTC.

The DNA of the CDR3 is TGTGCCAGCAGCTTAGCCCCCCCAACAGATACGCAGTATTTT. Translating it yields CASSLAPPTDTQYF. V is TRBV6-6 and J is TRBJ2-3; D is unclear. CDR1 is MNHNY, CDR2 SVGAGI, per germline (reference sequence). The CDR3 covers 14 residues. V lost 6 bases and J lost 3, with 13 bases in between.

This clone has a single count. The genes are TRBV9 and TRBJ2-3; D gene uncertain. The V end lost 3 bases, the J end lost 3 bases, and 11 bases lay between the germline ends. Germline CDR1 reads SGDLS; CDR2 reads YYNGEE. This CDR3 has 14 amino acids. CDR3 sequence (DNA): TGTGCCAGCAGCGGGAACAGTCATACAGATACGCAGTATTTT. Translating it yields CASSGNSHTDTQYF.

This clone has more than one count but fewer than ten. The chain combines TRBV5-8 with TRBJ2-7; D gene uncertain. The V and J ends lost 2 bases and 3 bases respectively, with 6 bases between them. The CDR3 runs to 12 residues. CDR1 and CDR2 from the germline V gene are SGHTS and YDEGEE. This CDR3 reads CASSFPLYEQYF. CDR3 DNA: TGTGCCAGCAGCTTTCCCCTCTACGAGCAGTACTTC.

The chain joins TRBV7-6 to TRBJ2-7; D is unclear. V dropped 1 base and J dropped 4 bases, with 20 bases sitting between them. The CDR3 is made up of 17 amino acids. CDR1 and CDR2 (germline): SGHVS, FNYEAQ. The CDR3 spells CASSLGPEAFEDYEQYF. The CDR3 region has the DNA TGTGCCAGCAGCTTAGGCCCCGAAGCCTTTGAGGATTACGAGCAGTACTTC.

The chain couples TRBV7-9 to TRBJ1-2, with 12 bases that match TRBD1. Germline CDR1 reads SEHNR; CDR2 reads FQNEAQ (reference sequence). J lost 7 bases, V lost 4 bases, and 7 bases had no gene match. CDR3 length: 15 residues. This chain's CDR3 is CASSSGQGASGGYTF. DNA of the CDR3: TGTGCCAGCAGCTCGGGACAGGGGGCGTCGGGTGGCTACACCTTC.

This chain links TRBV6-1 with TRBJ2-6; D unresolved. From germline, CDR1 is MNHNS and CDR2 SASEGT. Trimming shortened V by 4 bases and J by 2 bases, and 12 bases separated the two germline ends. The CDR3 has 16 residues. The CDR3 sequence is CASSVPGFAGANVLTF. The DNA of the CDR3 is TGTGCCAGCAGTGTGCCGGGTTTTGCTGGGGCCAACGTCCTGACTTTC.

The genes are TRBV11-2 and TRBJ2-1, with no clear D. V was clipped by 0 bases and J by 7 bases, with 10 bases between them. The germline gives CDR1 SGHAT, CDR2 FQNNGV. This CDR3 region has 14 residues. The CDR3 region has the DNA TGTGCCAGCAGCTTAGATTGGGTGAGGAATGAGCAGTTCTTC. Amino acids: CASSLDWVRNEQFF. The whole variable domain, filled in from reference TRBV11-2 and TRBJ2-1, reads EAGVAQSPRYKIIEKRQSVAFWCNPISGHATLYWYQQILGQGPKLLIQFQNNGVVDDSQLPKDRFSAERLKGVDSTLKIQPAKLEDSAVYLCASSLDWVRNEQFFGPGTRLTVL.

The chain combines TRBV6-1 with TRBJ1-2, with a weak D call TRBD1 (6 bases). This CDR3 contains 15 residues. V dropped 2 bases and J dropped 1 base, with 11 bases sitting between them. CDR1 and CDR2 (germline): MNHNS, SASEGT. The CDR3 DNA reads as TGTGCCAGCAGTGAACGGAGCAGGGGTAACTATGGCTACACCTTC. Amino acid sequence: CASSERSRGNYGYTF.

This chain uses TRBV11-2 with TRBJ1-4; 9 bases line up with TRBD1. CDR3 length equals 18 residues. Germline values: CDR1 SGHAT, CDR2 FQNNGV. The V gene end was trimmed by 5 bases and the J gene end by 7 bases; junction bases not matched to a gene: 17. The DNA of the CDR3 is TGTGCCAGCAGCCCTAGGACCCGTCGGACAGGGGCTCGTGAAAAACTGTTTTTT. This gives the protein CASSPRTRRTGAREKLFF.

J is TRBJ2-7 and V is TRBV19; the match to TRBD2 covers 13 bases. V was clipped by 1 base and J by 5 bases; unmatched bases: 11. Germline loops: CDR1 LNHDA, CDR2 SQIVND (reference sequence). The CDR3 is made up of 18 amino acids. This CDR3 reads CASSIGPPWTSGGHEQYF. The CDR3 region has the DNA TGTGCCAGTAGTATAGGCCCTCCTTGGACTAGCGGGGGCCACGAGCAGTACTTC. Looking up the rest from reference TRBV19 and TRBJ2-7 gives the full variable domain: DGGITQSPKYLFRKEGQNVTLSCEQNLNHDAMYWYRQDPGQGLRLIYYSQIVNDFQKGDIAEGYSVSREKKESFPLTVTSAQKNPTAFYLCASSIGPPWTSGGHEQYFGPGTRLTVT.

V usage is TRBV19 and J usage is TRBJ1-1; 9 nucleotides align to TRBD1. Germline V gene data show CDR1 as LNHDA and CDR2 as SQIVND (reference sequence). The CDR3 length is 16 residues. J was trimmed by 0 bases and V by 4 bases; bases with no gene match: 6. CDR3 loop: CASSTQQGALNTEAFF. The CDR3 nucleotides read TGTGCCAGTAGTACACAACAGGGGGCCCTGAACACTGAAGCTTTCTTT.

This clone was detected a few times. The rearrangement links TRBV5-5 to TRBJ2-5, with a weak D call TRBD2 (7 bases). The better agreement between TRBJ2-7 and the DNA end casts doubt on the J call. Germline lookup yields CDR1 SGHKS and CDR2 YYEKEE (reference sequence). This CDR3 is 17 amino acids long. CDR3 nucleotide sequence: TGTGCCAGCAGCTTGGAGTATGGCGGGGGCCCCTCCTACGAGCAGTACTTC. Residues: CASSLEYGGGPSYEQYF.

V usage is TRBV4-3 and J usage is TRBJ2-7; 7 positions match TRBD1. V trimming: 5 bases; J trimming: 6 bases; junction bases outside the gene matches: 10. The CDR3 has 14 residues. Germline V gives CDR1 LGHNA, CDR2 YSLEER. In nucleotides, the CDR3 is TGCGCCAGCAGCTTATGGACAGGTCAGGGCGAGCAGTACTTC. Protein product: CASSLWTGQGEQYF.

The chain is built from TRBV14 and TRBJ1-1, with unresolved D. Germline values: CDR1 SGHDN, CDR2 FVKESK. CDR3 size: 15 residues. V was trimmed by 1 base and J by 0 bases, leaving 9 bases between them. CDR3 in DNA: TGTGCCAGCAGCCAAGGGGCCGGCTTGAACACTGAAGCTTTCTTT. It is translated as CASSQGAGLNTEAFF.

The rearrangement joins TRBV5-4 to TRBJ2-7; tentatively, D is TRBD1 (5 bases). V gave up 0 bases and J gave up 7 bases, with 8 bases separating them. From germline, CDR1 is SGHNT and CDR2 YYREEE (reference sequence). This CDR3 comprises 12 residues. CDR3 nucleotides: TGTGCCAGCAGCTTGGAGTCAGGGGAGCAGTACTTC. Translated: CASSLESGEQYF.

The chain is built from TRBV2 and TRBJ2-5, with TRBD2 as a possible D gene (5 bases). With the DNA end fitting TRBJ2-7 better, the J assignment may be wrong. CDR1 is SNHLY, CDR2 FYNNEI, per germline. The length of the CDR3 is 12 residues. CDR3 protein: CASRGRDYEQYF. DNA of the CDR3: TGTGCCAGCAGAGGACGGGACTACGAGCAGTACTTC.

V gene TRBV27 combines with J gene TRBJ1-5; possible D gene TRBD1, 5 bases. Trimming took 6 bases from V and 1 from J, leaving 10 bases between them. The CDR3 covers 14 residues. Germline CDR1 is MNHEY and CDR2 is SMNVEV (reference sequence). Written as DNA, the CDR3 is TGTGCCAGCAGCCGCCAGGGCAGCAATCAGCCCCAGCATTTT. Translated: CASSRQGSNQPQHF.

This chain joins TRBV7-2 and TRBJ2-1; D not resolved. The CDR3 loop spans 13 amino acids. Trimming cost V 5 bases and J 5 bases, with 10 bases left between them. CDR1 SGHTA and CDR2 FQGNSA come from the germline V gene. The chain's CDR3 is CASSRGRDNEQFF. CDR3 sequence (DNA): TGTGCCAGCAGCCGTGGGCGAGACAATGAGCAGTTCTTC.

The CDR3 bases are TGTGCCATCAGTGAGTCCCTAGCGGGGGGTACCTACGAGCAGTACTTC. This translates into CAISESLAGGTYEQYF. The chain couples TRBV10-3 to TRBJ2-7; 11 positions agree with TRBD2. Trimming at V came to 0 bases and at J to 2 bases, leaving 3 bases not matched to a gene. Germline values: CDR1 ENHRY, CDR2 SYGVKD. This CDR3 region has 16 residues.

The rearrangement joins TRBV7-9 to TRBJ1-1; no clear D. In germline, CDR1 is SEHNR, CDR2 FQNEAQ (reference sequence). This CDR3 spans 14 amino acids. V lost 4 bases and J lost 7, with 16 bases in between. The CDR3, as DNA: TGTGCCAGCAGCTCCTTTTCGGTGGGCAGTGAAGCTTTCTTT. Amino acid sequence: CASSSFSVGSEAFF.

This clone was counted a few times. The V and J genes are TRBV28 and TRBJ2-1, with 9 bases that match TRBD2. The CDR3 has 15 residues. Per the germline V gene, CDR1 is MDHEN and CDR2 is SYDVKM. Germline trimming cut 11 bases from V and 4 bases from J; bases unmatched to any gene: 12. CDR3 in amino acids: CAGRRSGGTYNEQFF. The CDR3 DNA reads as TGTGCCGGACGAAGAAGCGGGGGGACGTACAATGAGCAGTTCTTC.

The rearrangement links TRBV7-8 to TRBJ2-5; D uncertain. The J call may be faulty, since TRBJ2-7 better matches the DNA end. This CDR3 spans 13 amino acids. Germline loops: CDR1 SGHVS, CDR2 FQNEAQ. The CDR3 loop is CASSSDTLYEQYF. The CDR3, as DNA: TGTGCCAGCAGCTCTGATACCCTCTACGAGCAGTACTTC.

This chain links TRBV7-9 with TRBJ1-1; tentatively, D is TRBD1 (6 bases). Germline V CDR1 and CDR2: SEHNR, FQNEAQ (reference sequence). The CDR3 loop spans 16 amino acids. V lost 6 bases to trimming and J lost 0 bases, with 17 bases between them. CDR3 sequence (DNA): TGTGCCAGCAGATCAAACCAAGGGGGAGTGAACACTGAAGCTTTCTTT. Residues: CASRSNQGGVNTEAFF. The full variable domain, completed using reference TRBV7-9 and TRBJ1-1, is DTGVSQNPRHKITKRGQNVTFRCDPISEHNRLYWYRQTLGQGPEFLTYFQNEAQLEKSRLLSDRFSAERPKGSFSTLEIQRTEQGDSAMYLCASRSNQGGVNTEAFFGQGTRLTVV.

V and J are TRBV30 and TRBJ1-1; TRBD1 matches 7 bases. J was trimmed by 8 bases and V by 7 bases; bases with no gene match: 13. The CDR3 is 13 amino acids. CDR1 GTSNPN and CDR2 SVGIG come from the germline V gene (reference sequence). The CDR3 reads CASPAGDRIEAFF. The CDR3 coding sequence is TGTGCCTCCCCCGCCGGGGACAGAATCGAAGCTTTCTTT.

The chain employs TRBV7-2 and TRBJ1-6; D not certain. Trimming removed 11 bases from V and 9 bases from J, with 17 bases in between. There are 13 residues in the CDR3. From germline, CDR1 is SGHTA and CDR2 FQGNSA. The CDR3 DNA sequence: TGTGCCGGATCTAGCGTGCGGGGTTCACCCCTCCACTTT. Translated: CAGSSVRGSPLHF.

The chain uses TRBV7-8 and TRBJ2-7; TRBD1 is a possible D gene (6 bases). The length of the CDR3 is 15 residues. CDR1 SGHVS and CDR2 FQNEAQ come from the germline V gene. V dropped 5 bases and J dropped 0 bases, with 14 bases sitting between them. DNA for the CDR3: TGTGCCAGCAGCAAAAACAGGGTAACCTCCTACGAGCAGTACTTC. The encoded protein is CASSKNRVTSYEQYF.

The chain combines TRBV14 with TRBJ2-1; D not certain. The CDR3 sequence is 13 residues long. V dropped 4 bases and J dropped 6 bases, with 10 bases sitting between them. Per germline, CDR1 SGHDN and CDR2 FVKESK. The CDR3 spells CASSLTLVNEQFF. The CDR3 nucleotides are TGTGCCAGCAGCCTAACTCTGGTCAATGAGCAGTTCTTC.

This clone was picked up one time. This chain uses TRBV4-3 with TRBJ2-1; D is uncertain. V dropped 1 base and J dropped 2 bases, with 9 bases sitting between them. The CDR3 extends over 15 amino acids. The germline V gene has CDR1 LGHNA and CDR2 YSLEER. The CDR3 sequence is CASSQGITTYNEQFF. In nucleotides, the CDR3 is TGCGCCAGCAGCCAAGGAATCACTACCTACAATGAGCAGTTCTTC.

Only a few counts were recorded for this clone. This sequence joins TRBV10-3 and TRBJ2-1; the match to TRBD2 covers 8 bases. The CDR3 is 14 residues long. V was pared by 3 bases and J by 4 bases, with 2 bases of the junction left unmatched. From germline, CDR1 is ENHRY and CDR2 SYGVKD. The CDR3 loop reads CAISESGGYNEQFF. CDR3 sequence (DNA): TGTGCCATCAGTGAATCGGGGGGGTACAATGAGCAGTTCTTC.

The genes are TRBV6-5 and TRBJ2-1; possible D gene TRBD1, 6 bases. The CDR3 runs 13 residues. Trimming removed 7 bases from V and 8 bases from J, with 15 bases in between. Germline assignment: CDR1 MNHEY and CDR2 SVGAGI. CDR3 sequence: CASKGHPGDEQFF. CDR3 nucleotides: TGTGCCAGCAAGGGACACCCAGGCGATGAGCAGTTCTTC.